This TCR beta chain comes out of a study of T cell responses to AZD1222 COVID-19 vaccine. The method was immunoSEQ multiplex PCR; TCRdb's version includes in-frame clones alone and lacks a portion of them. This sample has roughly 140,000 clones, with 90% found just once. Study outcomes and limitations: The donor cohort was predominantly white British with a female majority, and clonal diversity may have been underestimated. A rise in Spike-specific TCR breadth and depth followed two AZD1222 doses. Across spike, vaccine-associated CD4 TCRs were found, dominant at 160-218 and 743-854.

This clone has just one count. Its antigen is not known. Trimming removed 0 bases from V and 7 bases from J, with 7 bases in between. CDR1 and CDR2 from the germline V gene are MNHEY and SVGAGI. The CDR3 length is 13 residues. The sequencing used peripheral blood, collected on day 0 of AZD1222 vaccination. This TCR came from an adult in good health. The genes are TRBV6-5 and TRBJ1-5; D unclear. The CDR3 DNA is TGTGCCAGCAGTTACTCTGGGGTCCAGCCCCAGCATTTT. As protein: CASSYSGVQPQHF.